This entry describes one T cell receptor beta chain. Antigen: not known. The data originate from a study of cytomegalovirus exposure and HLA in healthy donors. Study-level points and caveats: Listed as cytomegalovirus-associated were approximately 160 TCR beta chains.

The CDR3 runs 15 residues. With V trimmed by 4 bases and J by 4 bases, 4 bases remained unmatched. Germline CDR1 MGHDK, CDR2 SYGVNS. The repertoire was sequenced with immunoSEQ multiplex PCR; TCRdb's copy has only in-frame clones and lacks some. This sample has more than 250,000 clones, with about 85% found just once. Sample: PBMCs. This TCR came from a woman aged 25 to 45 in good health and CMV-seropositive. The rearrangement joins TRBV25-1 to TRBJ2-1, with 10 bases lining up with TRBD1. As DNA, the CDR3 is TGTGCCAGCAGTGGAGACAGGGGGCTGTACAATGAGCAGTTCTTC. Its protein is CASSGDRGLYNEQFF. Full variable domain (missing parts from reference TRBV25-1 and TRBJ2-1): EADIYQTPRYLVIGTGKKITLECSQTMGHDKMYWYQQDPGMELHLIHYSYGVNSTEKGDLSSESTVSRIRTEHFPLTLESARPSHTSQYLCASSGDRGLYNEQFFGPGTRLTVL.